The 19 T cell receptor beta chains below all came from one sample that was sequenced in a study of beta chain features in type 1 diabetes. The investigators reverse transcribed all of the isolated RNA, so they sequenced expressed TCRB transcripts. TCRdb's table, derived via immunoSEQ multiplex PCR, lists solely in-frame clones and lacks some. The sample includes roughly 350,000 clones, approximately 11% seen only once; the top ten take approximately 0.016%. The sequenced sample was naive CD4+ T cells from blood. These receptors all stem from a woman aged 25-40 years in good health.

The chain employs TRBV2 and TRBJ2-7; 10 nucleotides align to TRBD1. J lost 5 bases, V lost 6 bases, and 7 bases had no gene match. The CDR3 runs 14 residues. Looked up from germline, CDR1 is SNHLY and CDR2 is FYNNEI. The CDR3 DNA follows: TGTGCCAGCAGCCGACAGGGGGCTGTCGACGAGCAGTACTTC. Protein: CASSRQGAVDEQYF.

V is TRBV7-2 and J is TRBJ2-7; D ambiguous. V gave up 3 bases and J gave up 1 base, with 10 bases separating them. This CDR3 contains 14 residues. Germline V CDR1 and CDR2: SGHTA, FQGNSA. The CDR3 nucleotides read TGTGCCAGCAGCTTCGGCGGAAAATCCTACGAGCAGTACTTC. This encodes CASSFGGKSYEQYF.

This clone occurred a few times. The chain has TRBV15 and TRBJ1-1, with D hard to call. Trimming left V 0 bases short and J 1 base short, with 6 bases between. The CDR3 loop spans 14 amino acids. Germline assignment: CDR1 LNHNV and CDR2 YYDKDF (reference sequence). The CDR3 bases are TGTGCCACCAGCAGAGATCCCCGGAACACTGAAGCTTTCTTT. Translated: CATSRDPRNTEAFF.

The chain carries TRBV30 and TRBJ1-2, with 9 bases aligning to TRBD1. CDR1 is GTSNPN, CDR2 SVGIG, per germline (reference sequence). The CDR3 is 13 amino acids. After removal of 5 bases from V and 7 bases from J, the junction contained 8 bases not matched to a gene. For the CDR3, the DNA is TGTGCCTGGGCCAGGACAGGGGATTTTGGCTACACCTTC. It is translated as CAWARTGDFGYTF. The whole variable domain, remainder taken from reference TRBV30 and TRBJ1-2, is SQTIHQWPATLVQPVGSPLSLECTVEGTSNPNLYWYRQAAGRGLQLLFYSVGIGQISSEVPQNLSASRPQDRQFILSSKKLLLSDSGFYLCAWARTGDFGYTFGSGTRLTVV.

The chain has TRBV5-1 and TRBJ2-1; the D gene is possibly TRBD1 (6 bases). CDR3 length: 14 amino acids. The germline V gene encodes CDR1 SGHRS and CDR2 YFSETQ. With 7 bases removed from V and 7 bases from J, the gap between germline ends came to 18 bases. The CDR3 is CASRTGQPRNEQFF. For the CDR3, the DNA is TGCGCCAGCCGAACAGGACAGCCTAGGAATGAGCAGTTCTTC.

J is TRBJ2-1 and V is TRBV5-1, with TRBD2 matching over 12 bases. This CDR3 spans 16 amino acids. Looked up from germline, CDR1 is SGHRS and CDR2 is YFSETQ. The V gene end was trimmed by 5 bases and the J gene end by 0 bases; junction bases not matched to a gene: 3. CDR3 region: CASRTTSGSSYNEQFF. The CDR3, as DNA: TGCGCCAGCAGAACGACTAGCGGGAGCTCCTACAATGAGCAGTTCTTC.

On this clone: Other DNA variants within this sample encode the same CDR3. The chain couples TRBV7-2 to TRBJ2-7, with D possibly being TRBD2 (6 bases). V was pared by 3 bases and J by 1 base, with 7 bases between. Germline V gene data show CDR1 as SGHTA and CDR2 as FQGNSA. The CDR3 totals 13 residues. The chain's CDR3 is CASSFSGSYEQYF. The CDR3 DNA is TGTGCCAGCAGCTTTAGCGGTTCCTACGAGCAGTACTTC. The full variable domain, rest sourced from reference TRBV7-2 and TRBJ2-7, is GAGVSQSPSNKVTEKGKDVELRCDPISGHTALYWYRQSLGQGLEFLIYFQGNSAPDKSGLPSDRFSAERTGGSVSTLTIQRTQQEDSAVYLCASSFSGSYEQYFGPGTRLTVT.

This clone was observed a few times. This chain links TRBV5-4 with TRBJ2-1; no reliable D call. The CDR3 is 15 amino acids. Germline V gene sequence: CDR1 SGHNT, CDR2 YYREEE (reference sequence). Deletions cut 0 bases from V and 3 bases from J, with 10 bases between. The CDR3 reads CASSLANSLYNEQFF. The DNA for the CDR3 is TGTGCCAGCAGCTTGGCCAACAGCCTCTACAATGAGCAGTTCTTC.

This chain connects TRBV7-2 to TRBJ2-5; a possible D gene is TRBD1 (5 bases). Trimming removed 3 bases from V and 2 bases from J, with 7 bases in between. The CDR3 contains 13 residues. Germline values: CDR1 SGHTA, CDR2 FQGNSA. CDR3 sequence (DNA): TGTGCCAGCAGCTTGGACATTCAAGAGACCCAGTACTTC. Amino acid sequence: CASSLDIQETQYF.

The V call is TRBV19, the J call TRBJ2-5; no firm D call. The CDR3 covers 11 residues. The germline CDR1 and CDR2 sequences are LNHDA and SQIVND (reference sequence). Trimming stripped 3 bases from V and 5 bases from J, with 4 bases between. CDR3 DNA sequence: TGTGCCAGTAGTATGGAGGAGACCCAGTACTTC. It translates to CASSMEETQYF.

This clone has only a few counts. This chain joins TRBV19 and TRBJ2-5; 10 bases agree with TRBD2. With V trimmed by 4 bases and J by 1 base, 6 bases remained unmatched. This CDR3 is built from 16 residues. Germline CDR1 is LNHDA and CDR2 is SQIVND (reference sequence). CDR3 sequence reads: CASSTWTSGAQETQYF. CDR3 coding DNA: TGTGCCAGTAGTACATGGACTAGCGGAGCCCAAGAGACCCAGTACTTC.

This chain joins TRBV7-9 and TRBJ2-1; no firm D call. Germline CDR1 is SEHNR and CDR2 is FQNEAQ (reference sequence). Trimming pared 3 bases from V and 6 bases from J, leaving 6 bases between. This CDR3 contains 12 residues. The CDR3 sequence is CASSLGSNEQFF. The DNA for the CDR3 is TGTGCCAGCAGCTTGGGCAGCAATGAGCAGTTCTTC.

The chain couples TRBV14 to TRBJ2-1; D may be TRBD2 (6 bases). The V end was cut by 0 bases, the J end by 2 bases, with 14 bases between. CDR3 length: 17 amino acids. In germline, CDR1 is SGHDN, CDR2 FVKESK. The CDR3 DNA is TGTGCCAGCAGCCAAGATCCGCGACTAGGGGCCTACAATGAGCAGTTCTTC. The encoded protein is CASSQDPRLGAYNEQFF.

CDR3 bases: TGTGCCAGCAGCGTAGAACTCCTGACTAGCGGGAACACCGGGGAGCTGTTTTTT. Translating gives CASSVELLTSGNTGELFF. The chain carries TRBV9 and TRBJ2-2; 9 bases map to TRBD2. The CDR3 consists of 18 residues. V shed 0 bases, J shed 1 base, and the junction held 7 bases outside the gene matches. Germline values: CDR1 SGDLS, CDR2 YYNGEE.

The rearrangement links TRBV7-2 to TRBJ2-7; tentatively, D is TRBD2 (6 bases). V lost 7 bases, J lost 1 base, and 14 bases lay in between. The CDR3 totals 14 residues. CDR1 SGHTA and CDR2 FQGNSA come from the germline V gene. The CDR3 coding sequence is TGTGCCAGCAAAACGGCGGCGGGATCCTACGAGCAGTACTTC. It codes for CASKTAAGSYEQYF.

This chain connects TRBV7-9 to TRBJ2-1; 12 bases line up with TRBD2. Trimming removed 5 bases from V and 10 bases from J; junction bases left unmatched: 12. The CDR3 runs to 16 residues. Germline lookup yields CDR1 SEHNR and CDR2 FQNEAQ (reference sequence). Here the CDR3 DNA reads TGTGCCAGCAGCCCACCCATGACTAGCGGGAGATTGGAGCAGTTCTTC. Encoded protein: CASSPPMTSGRLEQFF. Full variable domain (missing parts from reference TRBV7-9 and TRBJ2-1): DTGVSQNPRHKITKRGQNVTFRCDPISEHNRLYWYRQTLGQGPEFLTYFQNEAQLEKSRLLSDRFSAERPKGSFSTLEIQRTEQGDSAMYLCASSPPMTSGRLEQFFGPGTRLTVL.

A few counts support this clone. J is TRBJ2-3 and V is TRBV7-9, with D maybe TRBD1 (6 bases). The germline CDR1 and CDR2 sequences are SEHNR and FQNEAQ (reference sequence). Deletions cut 1 base from V and 2 bases from J, with 19 bases between. There are 18 residues in the CDR3. The CDR3 loop reads CASSLETLRDTPTDTQYF. The CDR3 region has the DNA TGTGCCAGCAGCTTAGAAACCTTACGGGACACTCCCACAGATACGCAGTATTTT.

The chain couples TRBV2 to TRBJ2-1; 8 bases are a match to TRBD2. The CDR3 has 18 amino acids. The V gene end was trimmed by 6 bases and the J gene end by 8 bases; junction bases not matched to a gene: 21. Germline V CDR1 and CDR2: SNHLY, FYNNEI. CDR3 amino acids: CASRRGLAGGLIPHEQFF. The CDR3 DNA reads TGTGCCAGCAGAAGAGGGCTCGCGGGAGGATTGATCCCACATGAGCAGTTCTTC.

The rearrangement uses TRBV4-2 and TRBJ2-7; 10 nucleotides match TRBD2. The CDR3 is made up of 15 amino acids. The V segment lost 3 bases and the J segment 8 bases; nucleotides outside the gene matches: 10. From germline, CDR1 is LGHNA and CDR2 YNFKEQ. In nucleotides, the CDR3 is TGTGCCAGCAGCCATTCTTGGCCTAGCGGGAGTCAGCAGTACTTC. Its translation is CASSHSWPSGSQQYF.